A selection of T cell receptor beta chains follows, all from one sample in a study of post-analysis software for immune sequencing data. TCRdb passed the PCR reads through MiXCR, listing each CDR3 protein once. The sample lists roughly 870,000 distinct CDR3 sequences; approximately 53% were seen once. What was sequenced was blood. These receptors came from a girl between 10 and 17 years old with multiple sclerosis. CDR3s include the opening cysteine and the closing phenylalanine or tryptophan. A D gene is named only where the DNA matches it firmly. A clone size is listed for some rows: how often the clone was seen (once, few, many), or a class if it is expanded.

size,D,V,length,J,CDR3,DNA
-,TRBD1,TRBV29-1,18,TRBJ1-5,CSVEVPGTGDRGNQPQHF,TGCAGCGTTGAAGTACCCGGGACAGGGGACCGGGGCAATCAGCCCCAGCATTTT
-,TRBD2,TRBV6-6,17,TRBJ2-5,CASSPPSAGGQQETQYF,TGTGCCAGCAGTCCGCCCTCAGCGGGGGGCCAGCAAGAGACCCAGTACTTC
once,TRBD2,TRBV29-1,16,TRBJ2-5,CSVAPLAGGRRETQYF,TGCAGCGTTGCCCCACTAGCGGGAGGGCGTCGGGAGACCCAGTACTTC
-,-,TRBV29-1,13,TRBJ2-7,CSVESDGTYEQYF,TGCAGCGTTGAAAGCGACGGGACCTACGAGCAGTACTTC
many,-,TRBV7-9,12,TRBJ2-5,CASSLDASEQYF,TGTGCCAGCAGCTTAGATGCGTCTGAGCAGTACTTC
-,TRBD2,TRBV6-5,13,TRBJ2-7,CATSRGLAGEQYF,TGTGCCACTTCGAGGGGACTAGCCGGTGAGCAGTACTTC
few,-,TRBV10-3,12,TRBJ1-1,CAISEARTEAFF,TGTGCCATCAGTGAGGCACGAACTGAAGCTTTCTTT
-,-,TRBV12-3/TRBV12-4,15,TRBJ2-5,CASNWSEAPQETQYF,TGTGCCAGCAATTGGTCGGAAGCCCCCCAAGAGACCCAGTACTTC
few,-,TRBV10-3,14,TRBJ2-7,CAISGFVGSGEQYF,TGTGCCATCAGTGGATTTGTAGGTAGCGGCGAGCAGTACTTC
-,TRBD1,TRBV6-5,15,TRBJ1-5,CASSRDRGRDQPQHF,TGTGCCAGCAGTAGGGACAGGGGCAGGGATCAGCCCCAGCATTTT
-,-,TRBV7-3,14,TRBJ1-2,CASSSTGRKYGYTF,TGTGCCAGCAGCTCAACGGGACGGAAATATGGCTACACCTTC
-,-,TRBV12-3/TRBV12-4,13,TRBJ2-7,CASSWSGCGEQYF,TGTGCCAGCAGTTGGAGTGGGTGCGGCGAGCAGTACTTC
-,-,TRBV2,12,TRBJ2-7,CAGSGATYEQYF,TGTGCCGGCAGTGGAGCAACCTACGAGCAGTACTTC
few,TRBD2,TRBV4-2,20,TRBJ2-5,CASSQDRWTSGGAGQETQYF,TGTGCCAGCAGCCAAGATCGTTGGACTAGCGGGGGGGCGGGCCAAGAGACCCAGTACTTC
once,TRBD2,TRBV29-1,17,TRBJ2-3,CSGKGTSGRASTDTQYF,TGCAGCGGCAAGGGGACTAGCGGGAGGGCTAGCACAGATACGCAGTATTTT
-,TRBD2,TRBV20-1,16,TRBJ2-7,CSAQGLAGPYSYEQYF,TGCAGTGCCCAGGGACTAGCGGGTCCTTACTCCTACGAGCAGTACTTC
-,-,TRBV5-1,15,TRBJ2-7,CASSPRGGIPDEQYF,TGCGCCAGCAGCCCGAGGGGGGGCATCCCCGACGAGCAGTACTTC
few,-,TRBV6-2/TRBV6-3,14,TRBJ1-5,CASSYAGSNQPQHF,TGTGCCAGCAGTTACGCGGGAAGCAATCAGCCCCAGCATTTT
-,-,TRBV5-1,15,TRBJ1-2,CASSLDGGGTYGYTF,TGCGCCAGCAGCTTAGATGGAGGGGGTACCTATGGCTACACCTTC
few,TRBD1,TRBV28,13,TRBJ1-2,CASRSTGGDGYTF,TGTGCCAGCAGGTCGACAGGGGGTGATGGCTACACCTTC
-,-,TRBV5-1,17,TRBJ2-1,CASSILSGQVGDNEQFF,TGCGCCAGCAGCATTCTATCGGGGCAAGTGGGGGACAATGAGCAGTTCTTC
-,TRBD2,TRBV20-1,17,TRBJ2-7,CSASRLAGGKSSYEQYF,TGCAGTGCTAGCAGGCTAGCGGGAGGGAAGAGCTCCTACGAGCAGTACTTC
-,-,TRBV7-3,16,TRBJ2-3,CASSLKMSGSTDTQYF,TGTGCCAGCAGCTTGAAAATGTCGGGTAGCACAGATACGCAGTATTTT
-,-,TRBV7-9,14,TRBJ2-1,CASSPTRSLNEQFF,TGTGCCAGCAGCCCCACCCGGAGTCTGAATGAGCAGTTCTTC
few,TRBD2,TRBV5-1,15,TRBJ2-3,CASSLSGRAVDTQYF,TGCGCCAGCAGCTTGAGCGGGAGGGCTGTAGATACGCAGTATTTT
-,-,TRBV5-1,14,TRBJ2-5,CASSYLGAGETQYF,TGCGCCAGCAGCTACCTGGGGGCGGGGGAGACCCAGTACTTC
-,TRBD1,TRBV20-1,13,TRBJ2-1,CSAEGQGNNEQFF,TGCAGTGCTGAGGGACAGGGAAACAATGAGCAGTTCTTC
-,TRBD1,TRBV4-2,15,TRBJ1-1,CASSQVDRSNTEAFF,TGTGCCAGCAGCCAGGTGGACAGGTCCAACACTGAAGCTTTCTTT
-,-,TRBV29-1,19,TRBJ2-6,CSVEDSGSRLVSGANVLTF,TGCAGCGTTGAAGATTCAGGGAGCCGACTTGTTTCTGGGGCCAACGTCCTGACTTTC
-,-,TRBV5-8,13,TRBJ2-1,CASSGPGPPKQFF,TGTGCCAGCAGCGGCCCGGGCCCCCCGAAGCAGTTCTTC
-,TRBD2,TRBV29-1,15,TRBJ2-1,CSVEDSGTKNNEQFF,TGCAGCGTTGAAGACTCCGGGACTAAAAACAATGAGCAGTTCTTC
-,TRBD1,TRBV7-3,15,TRBJ2-7,CASSLSQGKGYEQYF,TGTGCCAGCAGCTTGTCACAGGGGAAGGGTTACGAGCAGTACTTC
once,-,TRBV28,18,TRBJ2-3,CASSSSLAGGKNTDTQYF,TGTGCCAGCAGTTCCTCCTTAGCAGGCGGGAAGAACACAGATACGCAGTATTTT
-,-,TRBV5-1,15,TRBJ2-7,CASSLDGVVTYEQYF,TGCGCCAGCAGCTTGGATGGGGTGGTCACCTACGAGCAGTACTTC
few,-,TRBV5-1,11,TRBJ2-3,CASSDLDTQYF,TGCGCCAGCAGCGATCTAGATACGCAGTATTTT
few,TRBD1,TRBV7-7,15,TRBJ2-7,CASSLDGTGAYEQYF,TGTGCCAGCAGCTTAGACGGGACAGGGGCCTACGAGCAGTACTTC
-,-,TRBV12-3/TRBV12-4,14,TRBJ1-5,CASILRGSNQPQHF,TGTGCCAGCATCTTAAGGGGAAGCAATCAGCCCCAGCATTTT
-,TRBD1,TRBV12-3/TRBV12-4,15,TRBJ2-5,CASSGQGAVEETQYF,TGTGCCAGCTCGGGACAGGGGGCGGTAGAAGAGACCCAGTACTTC
-,-,TRBV29-1,15,TRBJ1-2,CSVSLWDGSNYGYTF,TGCAGCGTCTCATTATGGGACGGCTCTAACTATGGCTACACCTTC
-,-,TRBV5-6,15,TRBJ2-2,CASSLGQYNTGELFF,TGTGCCAGCAGCTTGGGGCAGTACAACACCGGGGAGCTGTTTTTT
few,TRBD2,TRBV5-1,16,TRBJ2-1,CASSLAVGSGSGEQFF,TGCGCCAGCAGCTTGGCCGTCGGTAGCGGGAGTGGCGAGCAGTTCTTC
-,TRBD1,TRBV5-8,15,TRBJ2-3,CASSVGTVSTDTQYF,TGTGCCAGCAGCGTAGGGACAGTGAGCACAGATACGCAGTATTTT
-,TRBD1,TRBV5-1,14,TRBJ1-1,CASSWTGANTEAFF,TGCGCCAGCAGCTGGACAGGGGCTAACACTGAAGCTTTCTTT
-,TRBD1,TRBV7-2,15,TRBJ1-5,CASSLRGTGNQPRHF,TGTGCCAGCAGCTTACGCGGGACAGGGAATCAGCCCCGGCATTTT
few,-,TRBV27,13,TRBJ2-3,CASSYTSTDTQYF,TGTGCCAGCAGTTATACTAGCACAGATACGCAGTATTTT
-,-,TRBV5-1,15,TRBJ1-2,CASRDRPGTAGGYTF,TGCGCCAGCCGCGATCGGCCAGGGACTGCGGGTGGCTACACCTTC
-,TRBD1,TRBV29-1,13,TRBJ2-7,CSVETGGHGEQYF,TGCAGCGTCGAGACAGGGGGGCATGGCGAGCAGTACTTC
-,TRBD1,TRBV12-3/TRBV12-4,15,TRBJ2-3,CASSKTGALPDTQYF,TGTGCCAGCAGCAAAACAGGGGCCCTTCCAGATACGCAGTATTTT
-,-,TRBV5-1,14,TRBJ2-3,CASSAGSIPDTQYF,TGCGCCAGCAGCGCCGGGTCTATCCCAGATACGCAGTATTTT
few,-,TRBV20-1,14,TRBJ2-1,CSARDPSAYNEQFF,TGCAGTGCTAGAGATCCGTCAGCTTACAATGAGCAGTTCTTC
-,-,TRBV5-1,17,TRBJ2-3,CASSTTGTTKRADTQYF,TGCGCCAGCAGCACTACCGGGACCACAAAGAGGGCAGATACGCAGTATTTT
-,-,TRBV2,16,TRBJ2-2,CASSVDRRGSTGELFF,TGTGCCAGCAGTGTTGACAGGCGTGGGAGCACCGGGGAGCTGTTTTTT
few,-,TRBV29-1,12,TRBJ2-7,CSARPFAYEQYF,TGCAGCGCGCGGCCTTTCGCCTACGAGCAGTACTTC
-,TRBD1,TRBV2,13,TRBJ1-2,CASSGDRVNGYTF,TGTGCCAGCAGTGGTGACAGGGTCAATGGCTACACCTTC
-,-,TRBV5-1,15,TRBJ2-7,CASSLPGSSSYEQYF,TGCGCCAGCAGCTTGCCAGGGTCCAGCTCCTACGAGCAGTACTTC